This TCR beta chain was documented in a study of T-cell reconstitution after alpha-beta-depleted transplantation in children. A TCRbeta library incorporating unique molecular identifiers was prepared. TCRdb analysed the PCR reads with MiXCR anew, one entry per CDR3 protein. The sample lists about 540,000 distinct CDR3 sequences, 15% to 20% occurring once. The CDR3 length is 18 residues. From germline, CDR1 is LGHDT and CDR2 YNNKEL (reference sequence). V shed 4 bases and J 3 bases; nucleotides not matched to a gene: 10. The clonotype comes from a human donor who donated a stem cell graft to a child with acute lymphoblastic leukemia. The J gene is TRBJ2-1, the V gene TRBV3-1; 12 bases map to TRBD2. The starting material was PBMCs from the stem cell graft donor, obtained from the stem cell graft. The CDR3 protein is CASSPRLAGVFFYNEQFF. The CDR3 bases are TGTGCCAGCAGCCCCCGACTAGCGGGAGTATTCTTCTACAATGAGCAGTTCTTC.